This T cell receptor beta chain was documented in a study of blood T cell repertoires in COVID-19. Per the germline V gene, CDR1 is SGHDN and CDR2 is FVKESK. V lost 3 bases and J 4 bases, leaving 10 bases between the germline ends. CDR3 size: 14 residues. The data were produced by immunoSEQ multiplex PCR, yet TCRdb's version contains in-frame clones alone and is incomplete. The data contain 150,000 to 200,000 clones, over 80% of them singletons. The sequencing input was peripheral blood. The sequence came from a man aged 25 to 45 with COVID-19, enrolled during active disease. This chain connects TRBV14 to TRBJ2-4; a possible D gene is TRBD1 (6 bases). DNA of the CDR3: TGTGCCAGCAGCCACCTGGACAGTAAAAACATTCAGTACTTC. It is translated as CASSHLDSKNIQYF.